This T cell receptor (beta chain) was obtained from a study of blood T cell repertoires in COVID-19. Study in general: Acute-phase and convalescent COVID-19 samples originated in the United States, Italy and Spain.

How the authors handled the data: Amplification of reference gene primers was used by the study to estimate nucleated cell counts. Sequencing used immunoSEQ multiplex PCR; TCRdb keeps in-frame clones, though not all of them. V and J calls and clone size follow that table, whereas D and trimming were derived from the DNA. The data contain about 200,000 clones, roughly 80% of them singletons. The length of the CDR3 is 15 residues. V lost 3 bases to trimming and J lost 2 bases; unmatched junction nucleotides: 6. From germline, CDR1 is LNHDA and CDR2 SQIVND (reference sequence). This TCR was sampled from a woman in her seventies with acute or convalescent COVID-19. Material: peripheral blood. The V and J genes are TRBV19 and TRBJ1-2, with 7 bases aligning to TRBD1. CDR3 bases: TGTGCCAGTAGTATCCGGACAGGTGGAAACTATGGCTACACCTTC. This sequence encodes CASSIRTGGNYGYTF.